The entry that follows covers one T cell receptor beta chain sequence. These data are taken from a study of T cells in Graves' hyperthyroidism and ophthalmopathy. Amplification of TCR beta CDR3 regions used RNA as the template. The HTBI primer set served for first-round RT-PCR of the TCR CDR3. TCRdb processed the multiplex PCR reads anew with MiXCR; each CDR3 protein has one entry. The table records around 390,000 distinct CDR3 sequences, more than 12% of them present only once. The TCR sequence derives from a woman aged 30 to 39 with Graves' ophthalmopathy. The sample was blood.

The CDR3, as DNA: TGTGCCAGCAGCCCGCCCCAGCGGATGAGCTCTGGAAACACCATATATTTT. Translating gives CASSPPQRMSSGNTIYF. The gene calls are TRBV7-9 and TRBJ1-3; no clear D. Trimming took 5 bases from V and 0 from J, leaving 17 bases between them. This CDR3 is built from 17 residues. CDR1 SEHNR and CDR2 FQNEAQ come from the germline V gene (reference sequence).